The 28 T cell receptor beta chains listed next were all sequenced from one sample in a study of CD8+ T cells in alopecia areata. Described treatment: oral pan-JAK inhibitor, 5-10 mg twice daily. The sequencing template was cDNA reverse transcribed from extracted RNA. Here immunoSEQ multiplex PCR was the method, and the copy in TCRdb shows in-frame clones only, minus some. The sample has 150,000 to 200,000 clones; approximately 52% are singletons. Sequenced here: CD4+ T cells sorted from blood, sampled at approximately week 60, from a patient treated with tofacitinib. The receptors here all came from a human donor with alopecia areata.

This chain links TRBV7-2 with TRBJ2-5, with TRBD1 as a possible D gene (5 bases). Between the trimmed V and J ends, which lost 6 bases and 1 base, there was a span of 9 bases. The germline V gene encodes CDR1 SGHTA and CDR2 FQGNSA. The CDR3 is 13 residues long. The chain's CDR3 is CASRGAAQETQYF. Written as DNA, the CDR3 is TGTGCCAGCAGAGGGGCGGCCCAAGAGACCCAGTACTTC.

The chain joins TRBV7-2 to TRBJ2-3; TRBD2 matches 8 bases. V was pared by 2 bases and J by 6 bases, with 7 bases of the junction left unmatched. CDR3 size: 15 residues. Germline loops: CDR1 SGHTA, CDR2 FQGNSA. CDR3: CASSLSPLAGDTQYF. CDR3 coding DNA: TGTGCCAGCAGCTTATCCCCTCTAGCGGGCGATACGCAGTATTTT.

CDR3 residues: CASSPLRAEAFF. The DNA for the CDR3 is TGTGCCAGCTCACCACTAAGAGCTGAAGCTTTCTTT. The genes are TRBV18 and TRBJ1-1; D is unresolved. Deletions cut 1 base from V and 6 bases from J, with 6 bases between. CDR3 length equals 12 residues. Germline assignment: CDR1 KGHSH and CDR2 LQKENI.

The rearrangement uses TRBV2 and TRBJ2-5; either TRBD1 or TRBD2 may supply D (5 bases each). CDR3 size: 16 residues. Germline V CDR1 and CDR2: SNHLY, FYNNEI. Trimming pared 9 bases from V and 2 bases from J, leaving 22 bases between. The CDR3 DNA sequence: TGTGCCAGGAACAGCGTCGGGGCTACGGCTCAAGAGACCCAGTACTTC. Its translation is CARNSVGATAQETQYF.

V is TRBV30 and J is TRBJ2-3; D not certain. Germline V lookup: CDR1 GTSNPN, CDR2 SVGIG (reference sequence). Trimming left V 0 bases short and J 4 bases short, with 8 bases between. The CDR3 spans 13 residues. The CDR3 coding sequence is TGTGCCTGGAGTGTACGTAGAGCAGATACGCAGTATTTT. It translates to CAWSVRRADTQYF.

The V gene is TRBV6-1, the J gene TRBJ2-2; D gene ambiguous. The ends were cut back, 4 bases at V and 1 base at J, with 7 bases in the middle. Looked up from germline, CDR1 is MNHNS and CDR2 is SASEGT. The CDR3 totals 14 residues. The CDR3 loop is CASSVARNTGELFF. As DNA, the CDR3 is TGTGCCAGCAGTGTGGCACGGAACACCGGGGAGCTGTTTTTT.

The chain employs TRBV9 and TRBJ1-1; 7 nucleotides agree with TRBD1. V lost 0 bases and J lost 1; bases outside the gene matches: 3. Germline V gives CDR1 SGDLS, CDR2 YYNGEE. The CDR3 has 15 residues. The CDR3 sequence is CASSVEGQTNTEAFF. In DNA, the CDR3 is TGTGCCAGCAGCGTAGAGGGACAGACGAACACTGAAGCTTTCTTT.

The chain carries TRBV30 and TRBJ1-6; no definite D call. Germline V CDR1 and CDR2: GTSNPN, SVGIG (reference sequence). This CDR3 is 12 amino acids long. The V and J ends lost 4 bases and 10 bases respectively, with 11 bases between them. The CDR3 DNA reads TGTGCCTGGACAGTCAATAGCTCACCCCTCCACTTT. This encodes CAWTVNSSPLHF.

J is TRBJ2-3 and V is TRBV5-1, with D tentatively TRBD2 (5 bases). Trimming pared 0 bases from V and 6 bases from J, leaving 14 bases between. Germline V gene sequence: CDR1 SGHRS, CDR2 YFSETQ. The CDR3 is made up of 15 amino acids. Here the CDR3 reads CASSLAGIVMDTQYF. CDR3 nucleotides: TGCGCCAGCAGCTTGGCCGGGATCGTCATGGATACGCAGTATTTT.

Only a few counts were recorded for this clone. The genes are TRBV30 and TRBJ2-5; TRBD2 aligns across 7 bases. This CDR3 spans 14 amino acids. V lost 2 bases and J lost 3; bases outside the gene matches: 6. Germline V lookup: CDR1 GTSNPN, CDR2 SVGIG (reference sequence). This chain's CDR3 is CAWSIPSGEETQYF. DNA for the CDR3: TGTGCCTGGAGTATCCCGAGCGGGGAAGAGACCCAGTACTTC. Combining the CDR3 with reference TRBV30 and TRBJ2-5 gives the whole variable domain SQTIHQWPATLVQPVGSPLSLECTVEGTSNPNLYWYRQAAGRGLQLLFYSVGIGQISSEVPQNLSASRPQDRQFILSSKKLLLSDSGFYLCAWSIPSGEETQYFGPGTRLLVL.

This chain links TRBV30 with TRBJ1-6, with 7 positions matching TRBD1. The germline CDR1 and CDR2 sequences are GTSNPN and SVGIG (reference sequence). This CDR3 spans 13 amino acids. V shed 4 bases, J shed 9 bases, and the junction held 6 bases outside the gene matches. The CDR3 here is CAWTGQPISPLHF. The CDR3 nucleotides are TGTGCCTGGACGGGACAGCCTATTTCACCCCTCCACTTT.

The chain joins TRBV10-3 to TRBJ2-5; no clear D gene. The CDR3 is 13 amino acids. Germline lookup yields CDR1 ENHRY and CDR2 SYGVKD. Trimming removed 4 bases from V and 1 base from J, with 7 bases in between. The CDR3 coding sequence is TGTGCCATCAGTGGAAGTTCCCAAGAGACCCAGTACTTC. Translating gives CAISGSSQETQYF.

This sequence joins TRBV6-5 and TRBJ2-3; D gene uncertain. V lost 2 bases to trimming and J lost 2 bases, with 8 bases between them. The CDR3 length is 14 residues. Per the germline V gene, CDR1 is MNHEY and CDR2 is SVGAGI. CDR3 sequence: CASSYRDNTDTQYF. The CDR3 DNA reads as TGTGCCAGCAGTTACCGCGACAACACAGATACGCAGTATTTT.

The CDR3 spells CASGFFPGAISTDTQYF. CDR3 coding DNA: TGTGCTAGTGGTTTTTTCCCTGGGGCGATTAGCACAGATACGCAGTATTTT. The chain is built from TRBV12-5 and TRBJ2-3; tentatively, D is TRBD1 (5 bases). V was cut by 3 bases and J by 0 bases, with 16 bases left in between. The CDR3 covers 17 residues. Germline V gene sequence: CDR1 LGHNT, CDR2 FRNRAP.

The V call is TRBV27, the J call TRBJ1-5; 7 bases are shared with TRBD1. The CDR3 sequence is 18 residues long. With V trimmed by 4 bases and J by 0 bases, 12 bases remained unmatched. Germline V CDR1 and CDR2: MNHEY, SMNVEV (reference sequence). The CDR3 reads CASSSTGNSPYSNQPQHF. The CDR3 region has the DNA TGTGCCAGCAGTTCGACAGGGAATTCACCGTATAGCAATCAGCCCCAGCATTTT.

This chain connects TRBV7-9 to TRBJ2-7, with D perhaps TRBD2 (6 bases). Germline loops: CDR1 SEHNR, CDR2 FQNEAQ (reference sequence). There are 14 residues in the CDR3. V gave up 0 bases and J gave up 6 bases, with 12 bases separating them. CDR3 DNA sequence: TGTGCCAGCAGCTTAGCCCGAGGAGGGGCCGAGCAGTACTTC. It encodes CASSLARGGAEQYF.

The chain carries TRBV29-1 and TRBJ1-4; 7 nucleotides line up with TRBD1. The CDR3 has 15 amino acids. The V gene's germline CDR1 is SQVTM and CDR2 ANQGSEA. V lost 6 bases to trimming and J lost 3 bases; unmatched junction nucleotides: 10. The chain's CDR3 is CSVATGTSANEKLFF. CDR3 DNA sequence: TGCAGCGTCGCGACAGGGACCTCGGCTAATGAAAAACTGTTTTTT. The full variable domain, rest sourced from reference TRBV29-1 and TRBJ1-4, is SAVISQKPSRDICQRGTSLTIQCQVDSQVTMMFWYRQQPGQSLTLIATANQGSEATYESGFVIDKFPISRPNLTFSTLTVSNMSPEDSSIYLCSVATGTSANEKLFFGSGTQLSVL.

The chain employs TRBV5-1 and TRBJ2-5, with 7 bases lining up with TRBD1. With V trimmed by 4 bases and J by 1 base, 7 bases remained unmatched. CDR1 and CDR2 from the germline V gene are SGHRS and YFSETQ. This CDR3 region has 15 residues. The CDR3 loop is CASSLDRVVQETQYF. CDR3 bases: TGCGCCAGCAGCCTTGACAGGGTAGTCCAAGAGACCCAGTACTTC.

The genes are TRBV7-9 and TRBJ1-1; D perhaps matches TRBD1 (5 bases). The CDR3 has 12 residues. Germline CDR1 is SEHNR and CDR2 is FQNEAQ (reference sequence). The ends were cut back, 2 bases at V and 6 bases at J, with 7 bases in the middle. This chain's CDR3 is CASSLWGPEAFF. In nucleotides, the CDR3 is TGTGCCAGCAGCTTATGGGGCCCTGAAGCTTTCTTT. The complete variable domain, with remaining parts taken from reference TRBV7-9 and TRBJ1-1, reads DTGVSQNPRHKITKRGQNVTFRCDPISEHNRLYWYRQTLGQGPEFLTYFQNEAQLEKSRLLSDRFSAERPKGSFSTLEIQRTEQGDSAMYLCASSLWGPEAFFGQGTRLTVV.

The chain couples TRBV5-6 to TRBJ2-7, with D unresolved. The CDR3 has 13 residues. Germline CDR1 SGHDT, CDR2 YYEEEE. V gave up 2 bases and J gave up 7 bases, with 13 bases separating them. The CDR3 DNA follows: TGTGCCAGCAGCTTCTCTGGGGTAGGGGAGCAGTACTTC. Its protein product is CASSFSGVGEQYF.

This clone has a handful of counts. This chain uses TRBV29-1 with TRBJ1-4; 9 bases match TRBD1. The V gene end was trimmed by 7 bases and the J gene end by 7 bases; junction bases not matched to a gene: 10. The CDR3 consists of 14 residues. Germline V gene lookup returns CDR1 SQVTM and CDR2 ANQGSEA. The CDR3 region has the DNA TGCAGCGCGTCGAAAGGACAGGGGACTGAAAAACTGTTTTTT. Its protein product is CSASKGQGTEKLFF. Filled out from reference TRBV29-1 and TRBJ1-4, the complete variable domain reads SAVISQKPSRDICQRGTSLTIQCQVDSQVTMMFWYRQQPGQSLTLIATANQGSEATYESGFVIDKFPISRPNLTFSTLTVSNMSPEDSSIYLCSASKGQGTEKLFFGSGTQLSVL.

The CDR3 spells CAWRPSRDKKDRGGYEQYF. CDR3 sequence (DNA): TGTGCCTGGAGACCATCAAGAGATAAAAAGGACAGGGGTGGCTACGAGCAGTACTTC. This chain uses TRBV30 with TRBJ2-7, with 9 bases that match TRBD1. CDR1 and CDR2 from the germline V gene are GTSNPN and SVGIG (reference sequence). V shed 3 bases, J shed 3 bases, and the junction held 21 bases outside the gene matches. The CDR3 loop spans 19 amino acids. The full variable domain, completed using reference TRBV30 and TRBJ2-7, is SQTIHQWPATLVQPVGSPLSLECTVEGTSNPNLYWYRQAAGRGLQLLFYSVGIGQISSEVPQNLSASRPQDRQFILSSKKLLLSDSGFYLCAWRPSRDKKDRGGYEQYFGPGTRLTVT.

The sample holds a few counts of this clone. The chain has TRBV25-1 and TRBJ2-7, with D perhaps matching TRBD1 (6 bases). V gave up 9 bases and J gave up 3 bases, with 18 bases separating them. CDR3 size: 14 residues. Germline V gene data show CDR1 as MGHDK and CDR2 as SYGVNS. CDR3 sequence: CARTPGTTHYEQYF. CDR3 coding DNA: TGTGCCAGAACACCCGGGACAACACACTACGAGCAGTACTTC.

The chain has TRBV30 and TRBJ1-4; D gene uncertain. The germline V gene encodes CDR1 GTSNPN and CDR2 SVGIG (reference sequence). V was cut by 2 bases and J by 0 bases, with 10 bases left in between. CDR3 length equals 15 residues. The CDR3 coding sequence is TGTGCCTGGAGTAATACCCGGGCAACTAATGAAAAACTGTTTTTT. This codes for CAWSNTRATNEKLFF.

The J gene is TRBJ1-1, the V gene TRBV11-2; unclear D gene. CDR1 is SGHAT, CDR2 FQNNGV, per germline. The CDR3 has 13 residues. V was shortened by 8 bases and J by 10 bases, with 20 bases between the two germline ends. The DNA of the CDR3 is TGTGCCAGCGCCCAGGTGCCCTCTCAAGTAGCTTTCTTT. Translation: CASAQVPSQVAFF.

The chain links TRBV9 to TRBJ2-2, with TRBD2 matching 8 bases. The germline V gene has CDR1 SGDLS and CDR2 YYNGEE. CDR3 size: 17 residues. Trimming removed 0 bases from V and 6 bases from J; junction bases left unmatched: 10. The CDR3 here is CASSVEAGGRISGELFF. DNA of the CDR3: TGTGCCAGCAGCGTAGAGGCGGGAGGACGGATCTCCGGGGAGCTGTTTTTT.

The V and J genes are TRBV6-6 and TRBJ2-3, with D possibly matching TRBD2 (5 bases). Trimming removed 3 bases at V and 0 bases at J, with 7 bases between. The CDR3 is made up of 14 amino acids. Looked up from germline, CDR1 is MNHNY and CDR2 is SVGAGI (reference sequence). CDR3 residues: CASSYRGSTDTQYF. CDR3 DNA: TGTGCCAGCAGTTATCGCGGGAGCACAGATACGCAGTATTTT.

Only a few counts were recorded for this clone. This chain links TRBV29-1 with TRBJ1-2; D is unresolved. The CDR3 runs to 13 residues. Trimming removed 6 bases from V and 4 bases from J, with 15 bases in between. Per germline, CDR1 SQVTM and CDR2 ANQGSEA. The CDR3 DNA is TGCAGCGTGACCCCCACGTATGGCTATGGCTACACCTTC. Amino acid sequence: CSVTPTYGYGYTF.